This T cell receptor (beta chain) appears in the sequencing data of a study of blood T cell repertoires in COVID-19. Recruits, aged roughly 18 to 89 years, lived in 20 to 30 US areas. The method was immunoSEQ multiplex PCR; TCRdb's version includes in-frame clones alone and lacks a portion of them. Counted here are 220,000 or so clones, more than 80% occurring once; the ten biggest clones make up around 3.2%. The junction had 8 bases not matched to a gene; V was cut back by 3 bases and J by 3 bases. Germline V gene lookup returns CDR1 SGDLS and CDR2 YYNGEE. This CDR3 is 15 amino acids long. This receptor was identified in a young woman in a cohort exposed to, infected with or recovered from COVID-19 (not recorded which). The chain combines TRBV9 with TRBJ2-5; 7 nucleotides agree with TRBD1. The specimen sequenced was PBMCs or T cells enriched from blood (not recorded which). CDR3 amino acids: CASSARQGQEETQYF. CDR3 DNA: TGTGCCAGCAGCGCCCGACAGGGCCAGGAAGAGACCCAGTACTTC.